The text below deals with one TCR beta chain. With 8 bases removed from V and 1 base from J, the gap between germline ends came to 17 bases. The CDR3 runs 15 residues. This sample's TCRbeta library carried unique molecular identifier barcodes. TCRdb re-called the PCR reads with MiXCR, one entry per CDR3 protein. The table has about 580,000 distinct CDR3 sequences, under 30% seen once. The sample originates from a study of T-cell reconstitution after alpha-beta-depleted transplantation in children. This TCR was recovered from a boy younger than two who had a stem cell transplant for acute myeloid leukemia, so the T cells may come from the graft donor. Sequences were derived from PBMCs, mostly from graft donor cells, sampled 360 days after TCRalphabeta/CD19-depleted stem cell transplant. The chain combines TRBV12-3 or TRBV12-4 with TRBJ1-1, with a possible D match to TRBD1 (6 bases). CDR3: CASGPRGGGNTEAFF. CDR3 nucleotides: TGTGCCAGCGGACCTCGGGGGGGCGGGAACACTGAAGCTTTCTTT.